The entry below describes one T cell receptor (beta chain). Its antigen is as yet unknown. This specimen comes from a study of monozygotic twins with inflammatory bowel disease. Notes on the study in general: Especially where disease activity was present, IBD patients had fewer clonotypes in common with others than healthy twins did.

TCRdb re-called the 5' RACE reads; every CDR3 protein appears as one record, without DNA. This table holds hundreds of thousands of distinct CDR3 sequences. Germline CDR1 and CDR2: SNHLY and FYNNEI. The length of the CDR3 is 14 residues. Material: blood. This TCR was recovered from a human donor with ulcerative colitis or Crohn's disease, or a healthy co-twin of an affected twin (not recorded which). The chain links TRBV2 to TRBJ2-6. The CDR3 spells CASRASSGANVLTF.